This T cell receptor (beta chain) was captured in a study of blood T cell repertoires in COVID-19 (dated by TCRdb to the early 2020s). Regarding the complete study: Collaborator samples came from the United States, Italy and Spain and covered acute and convalescent phases of COVID-19. The prospective study material was composed of cDNA or gDNA derived from T cells, B-cell-depleted T cells, or PBMCs. Subjects who had been exposed to COVID-19, were actively infected with it, or had recovered from it provided the deeply sampled blood TCRbeta repertoires that made up the dataset. The repertoires were released in a freely available public database meant as a resource for research on the immune response to SARS-CoV-2. The samples were drawn from two sources: the first 160 participants of the ongoing ImmuneRACE study, and approximately 1,300 subjects contributed by 6 global collaborators. A de-identified subject ID, COVID-19 status, age in years and sex were almost always included in the sample metadata. Where HLA class I and class II types were available, the types were taken from metadata supplied by the sample provider, not from assay-based typing. Study-level results and caveats: The quantity of clinical and demographic metadata differed by source and by participant and was supplied without curation.

The collaborating institutions used their own protocols to collect whole blood in K2EDTA tubes. For TCRbeta analysis, collaborators shipped samples as frozen whole blood, isolated PBMCs, or DNA extracted from either of those sample types. For CDR1 and CDR2, the germline V gene lists SGHTS and YDEGEE. V is trimmed back by 5 bases and J by 4 bases, and the junction contains 9 bases that no gene match accounts for. Inclusive of the bounding cysteine and phenylalanine, the CDR3 is 15 residues long. Of the read, only the CDR3 DNA is kept; its 45 bases are in frame from base 1. This clone was picked up one time. Its antigen has not been determined. No base qualities exist here, and no much larger clone lies one base off it. TCRbeta CDR3 regions were amplified from genomic DNA by means of the immunoSEQ Assay, a bias-controlled multiplex PCR. In the authors' own workflow: The number of nucleated cells in each sample was estimated by amplification of reference gene primers within the assay. To quantify the absolute abundance of each unique TCRbeta CDR3 rearrangement, sequence reads were collapsed and filtered. For each sample, productive Simpson clonality was calculated by taking the square root of Simpson's diversity index across productive rearrangements. TCRdb's version of the immuneACCESS table is confined to in-frame rearrangements and falls short of the full clone set. An unresolved V gene accounts for under half of the shortfall where checked; the remainder is of unknown origin. Clonal size and the V and J genes are those of that table, whereas D and trimming came from the DNA. The sample includes approximately 130,000 clones, with 85% observed a single time. The top ten constitute 3.5% to 4.5% of the sample.

This sequence uses TRBV5-8 and TRBJ1-3; TRBD1 aligns with 7 central bases. Sequenced sample: peripheral blood. This TCR derives from a man aged 55 to 70 with acute or convalescent COVID-19. The DNA sequence reads TGTGCCAGCAGTTTACAGGGGAAATCGGGAAACACCATATATTTT. It codes for CASSLQGKSGNTIYF.